The 3 T cell receptor beta chains below were found in one sample sequenced in a study of monozygotic twins with inflammatory bowel disease. From its re-call of the 5' RACE reads, TCRdb lists each CDR3 protein once, without DNA. In all, the sample yields approximately 150,000 distinct CDR3 sequences. Sequencing was carried out using blood. The receptors stem from a human donor with ulcerative colitis or Crohn's disease, or a healthy co-twin of an affected twin (not recorded which).

This chain joins TRBV7-9 and TRBJ2-2; TCRdb picks TRBD2, but there is no DNA to check that call. The germline V gene has CDR1 SEHNR and CDR2 FQNEAQ (reference sequence). This CDR3 has 16 amino acids. The CDR3 loop is CASSLGSGRYAGELFF.

The V and J genes are TRBV6-5 and TRBJ1-6; no DNA is available, so the TRBD1 call from TCRdb remains unchecked. Germline loops: CDR1 MNHEY, CDR2 SVGAGI. This CDR3 has 12 residues. This CDR3 reads CASRDSNSPLHF.

The chain recombines TRBV5-6 with TRBJ2-1. Germline V gene sequence: CDR1 SGHDT, CDR2 YYEEEE. This CDR3 contains 15 residues. This chain's CDR3 is CASSLVVEPDNEQFF.